The rows below give T cell receptor beta chains drawn from one sample of a study of blood T cell repertoires in COVID-19. TCRdb's table, derived via immunoSEQ multiplex PCR, lists solely in-frame clones and lacks some. Of some 260,000 clones in the sample, roughly 85% were seen once. Sequenced material: peripheral blood. These receptors originate from a man younger than 35 with active or convalescent COVID-19. Both conserved end residues are part of each CDR3. Fields, in order: V gene, J gene, D gene, clone size, CDR3 protein, CDR3 DNA. A D gene is named only where the DNA matches it firmly. A row's size may be missing; if present it is once, few, many or a size class.

>TRBV29-1|TRBJ2-5|TRBD2|once
CSVDEPGLAGQYF
TGCAGCGTTGACGAGCCGGGACTAGCGGGGCAGTACTTC
>TRBV24-1|TRBJ2-7|TRBD2|NA
CATMGSGEQYF
TGTGCCACCATGGGTAGCGGGGAGCAGTACTTC
>TRBV6-5|TRBJ2-2|NA|NA
CASSYGRNTGELFF
TGTGCCAGCAGTTACGGGCGGAACACCGGGGAGCTGTTTTTT
>TRBV5-1|TRBJ2-7|NA|NA
CASSSGRDYEQYF
TGCGCCAGCAGCTCCGGGAGAGACTACGAGCAGTACTTC
>TRBV5-1|TRBJ2-5|TRBD2|NA
CASSTGGEETQYF
TGCGCCAGCAGCACCGGGGGGGAGGAGACCCAGTACTTC
>TRBV29-1|TRBJ2-6|NA|NA
CSVVWQGGSPGANVLTF
TGCAGCGTTGTATGGCAGGGAGGCAGTCCTGGGGCCAACGTCCTGACTTTC
>TRBV28|TRBJ1-6|TRBD1|once
CASSPWDRGISPLHF
TGTGCCAGCAGTCCCTGGGACAGGGGAATTTCACCCCTCCACTTT
>TRBV7-3|TRBJ2-1|NA|NA
CASSLTWGTEQFF
TGTGCCAGCAGCTTAACGTGGGGGACAGAGCAGTTCTTC
>TRBV7-3|TRBJ2-3|TRBD2|once
CASSLTSGRADTQYF
TGTGCCAGCAGTCTTACTAGCGGGAGGGCAGATACGCAGTATTTT
>TRBV7-2|TRBJ2-2|NA|NA
CASSDRTGELFF
TGTGCCAGCAGCGACAGGACCGGGGAGCTGTTTTTT
>TRBV19|TRBJ2-3|NA|NA
CASSQGSDTQYF
TGTGCCAGTAGTCAGGGTTCGGATACGCAGTATTTT
>TRBV6-5|TRBJ2-3|NA|NA
CASSSPSGGTDTQYF
TGTGCCAGCAGTTCTCCCTCCGGGGGCACAGATACGCAGTATTTT
>TRBV28|TRBJ1-2|NA|NA
CASSLGAGPNYGYTF
TGTGCCAGCAGTTTAGGGGCAGGGCCGAACTATGGCTACACCTTC
>TRBV7-8|TRBJ1-4|NA|NA
CASSLARPGSGNEKLFF
TGTGCCAGCAGCTTAGCGAGGCCCGGCAGCGGGAATGAAAAACTGTTTTTT
>TRBV7-2|TRBJ2-7|TRBD1|NA
CASSLGTGITYEQYF
TGTGCCAGCAGCTTAGGGACAGGAATAACCTACGAGCAGTACTTC
>TRBV7-9|TRBJ2-1|NA|once
CASSFGRGNEQFF
TGTGCCAGCAGCTTCGGTCGGGGGAATGAGCAGTTCTTC
>TRBV13|TRBJ2-3|TRBD2|NA
CASSSTSGRATDTQYF
TGTGCCAGCAGCTCAACTAGCGGGAGGGCCACAGATACGCAGTATTTT
>TRBV13|TRBJ1-6|NA|NA
CASSYGGLYNSPLHF
TGTGCCAGCAGCTACGGGGGGTTGTATAATTCACCCCTCCACTTT
>TRBV15|TRBJ2-7|NA|NA
CATSRVAASGEQYF
TGTGCCACCAGCAGAGTAGCAGCGTCTGGGGAGCAGTACTTC
>TRBV7-9|TRBJ2-2|NA|NA
CARDTLNTGELFF
TGTGCCAGGGACACGCTGAACACCGGGGAGCTGTTTTTT
>TRBV4-3|TRBJ1-5|TRBD1|NA
CASSQELTGAQPQHF
TGCGCCAGCAGCCAAGAGTTGACAGGGGCCCAGCCCCAGCATTTT
>TRBV28|TRBJ2-7|NA|NA
CASSLLREQYF
TGTGCCAGCAGCTTACTGCGCGAGCAGTACTTC